This T cell receptor (beta chain) stems from a study of spatial heterogeneity in lung cancer. Findings of the study overall: Counts that tracked tumor mutation counts were those of expanded intratumoral alpha and beta TCRs.

TCRdb re-analysed the 5' RACE reads in MiXCR, keeping a single row per CDR3 protein. The profile shows over a thousand distinct CDR3 sequences, 25% to 35% of them singletons. In its sample, this clonotype ranks as medium-sized. The antigen remains undetermined. This sample's time point: sample taken at primary tumor resection. Looked up from germline, CDR1 is DFQATT and CDR2 is SNEGSKA (reference sequence). The CDR3 has 14 amino acids. Trimming took 3 bases from V and 5 from J; bases not matched to a gene: 9. The chain has TRBV20-1 and TRBJ1-2; 7 nucleotides align to TRBD1. The specimen was lung tumor tissue, collected at surgery. The TCR sequence derives from a male donor with early-stage non-small cell lung cancer. The CDR3 bases are TGCAGTGCTAGGACAGGGAATTCTGAGTATGGCTACACCTTC. This encodes CSARTGNSEYGYTF.